This record looks at one T cell receptor (beta chain) sequence and its context. CDR1 and CDR2 from the germline V gene are MGHRA and YSYEKL. Losses at the gene ends were 4 bases for V and 1 base for J; bases not matched to a gene: 9. This CDR3 region has 16 residues. This entry comes from a study of cytomegalovirus exposure and HLA in healthy donors. PCR involved 60 Vbeta and 13 Jbeta primers. Repertoires were generated with immunoSEQ multiplex PCR, while TCRdb's copy carries only in-frame clones and drops some. Of about 160,000 clones in the sample, roughly 83% were seen once. As for the donors, each was a healthy bone marrow donor.

The TCR originated in a woman aged 18-29 years in good health and CMV-seronegative. The J gene is TRBJ1-1, the V gene TRBV4-1; 7 bases line up with TRBD1. Sequences were obtained from PBMCs. The CDR3 loop reads CASSRGQVVRNTEAFF. The CDR3 region has the DNA TGCGCCAGCAGCCGAGGACAGGTAGTACGGAACACTGAAGCTTTCTTT.